This T cell receptor beta chain was identified during a study of cytomegalovirus exposure and HLA in healthy donors (dated by TCRdb to 2016 to 2017). About the investigation overall: An earlier analysis of 550 to 700 of the donors reported approximately 270 Gb of sequence data and some 120 million unique TCR beta sequences from about 179 million T cells. Roughly 290 gigabases of sequencing data and 70 million to 95 million unique TCR sequences made up an early release that covered around 640 HLA-typed donors. Of the roughly 430 genotyped donors, approximately 83% fell in the genetic ancestry cluster associated with self-reported Caucasian donors. The study was designed to test whether signatures of past pathogen exposure could be identified by cataloging public T cell receptors. The study profiled the T cell repertoires of under 850 subjects by immunosequencing and related them to cytomegalovirus serostatus. Along with the 666-subject first cohort, a separate validation cohort of approximately 110 different subjects was used. The study combined high-throughput TCR immunosequencing, statistical association of individual TCRs with disease status, and machine learning to predict cytomegalovirus infection status. To study patterns of TCR occurrence, a later analysis re-analyzed previously published TCR beta repertoires from under 750 donors and added high-resolution HLA genotyping. Rather than using new phenotypic data, the later analysis identified candidate immune exposures from TCR beta sequences and from how often those sequences occurred across donors. To decide whether each TCR beta V gene segment behaved as functional or pseudogenic, an earlier analysis of nearly 600 of the donors relied on high-throughput TCR beta sequencing. Alongside the repertoire data, information on donor age, sex, ethnicity and CMV serostatus was compiled. Genome-wide SNP genotypes for about 65% of the 666 donors were used in a later genetic analysis, which treated that subset as a discovery cohort. All discovery cohort repertoires had been generated using a single sequencing platform. Class I and class II HLA loci were covered by the typing at four-digit resolution. Typing coverage varied by locus: roughly 629-640 donors for A, B, C, DRB1 and DQB1; more than 500 for DQA1; approximately 610 for DPA1; approximately 470 for DPB1. Because of strong linkage in the cohort, roughly five DR-DQ haplotypes were treated as single units for association and clustering. Among some 400 genotyped donors of the cohort, an average of about 240,000 unique TCR beta nucleotide sequences were sequenced per donor, roughly 20% of them non-productive. Results the study describes overall, beyond this receptor: The authors suggested that the approach could potentially be generalized to other disease states and immunological phenotypes. A few of the identified cytomegalovirus-associated TCR beta chains were confirmed in vitro to be specific for cytomegalovirus antigens. A later analysis found that most CMV-associated TCR beta chains appeared HLA-restricted, with HLA associations seemingly driven largely by CMV exposure. V-gene and J-gene trimming of TCR beta chains was associated with a missense DCLRE1C variant in a later genetic analysis, and the association was replicated in an independent cohort. Broadly in line with IMGT annotations, most TCR beta V segments showed up in productive rearrangements about 87% or about 30% of the time in an earlier analysis of around 550 of the donors. According to a later analysis, parvovirus B19, influenza, CMV and Epstein-Barr virus appeared linked to several top co-occurrence clusters. A later analysis found that TCR association rates varied across HLA loci, with DRB1 alleles showing the most associated TCRs and HLA-C alleles the fewest. Because HLA typing was missing for some donors at each locus, association tests included only the typed subset. A group of highly shared sequence variants was considered likely to be a technical artifact of the sequencing pipeline. In the study, 150 to 200 TCR beta chains were listed as associated with cytomegalovirus. Correlated functional status among segregating V segments might be attributable to linkage disequilibrium, but an unknown experimental factor could not be ruled out. A further reported finding was that TCR beta sequences accurately predicted the HLA-A and HLA-B alleles for most subjects in the first cohort. Compared with equally common non-associated chains, HLA-associated TCR beta chains in a later analysis were more clonally expanded and had lower generation probabilities. Most TCR sequences were seen in very few donors, while some public TCRs were found in many individuals. When HLA alleles, especially DR and DQ, strongly co-occurred, TCR associations were difficult to assign to individual alleles. The cohort was sequenced for TCR beta chains only, and without alpha or paired-chain data the features that could be detected were limited. Some IMGT-functional V segments, including TRBV6-2 and TRBV6-3, could not be distinguished by the 87-base-pair reads and were therefore excluded. The only immune exposure information available for the cohort was CMV serostatus. A later genetic analysis reported fewer N-insertions in productive TCRs among donors in an Asian-associated ancestry cluster than the roughly 670-donor mean. Because counts were too low, about 17 rarely observed V segments, including chromosome 9 orphons, were excluded from the earlier analysis of 587 of the donors. Cytomegalovirus status was reported to be diagnosed by the classifier with high specificity and sensitivity in both the original and validation cohorts. A later analysis associated around 16,000 TCR beta sequences with specific HLA alleles at a false discovery rate of 0.05. Sequencing depth was assumed to be roughly uniform across donors in the presence/absence analyses, though that assumption may not hold.

Taken from cysteine to phenylalanine, the CDR3 has 13 residues. Only the CDR3 portion is preserved as DNA: 39 bases, with reading frame beginning at the first base. At the junction V is shortened by 7 bases and J by 2 bases, with 11 bases in between. The germline V gene yields MDHEN for CDR1 and SYDVKM for CDR2. As concerns this clone: Its antigen is still unknown. No base quality information exists; no much larger clone differs at one position.

The cohort consisted of some 730 healthy bone marrow donors. At the time of sampling, all cohort members were nominally healthy, though unrecorded immune exposures were likely present. The donor tested CMV seronegative and was one of the 352 seronegative cohort members. Every donor gave a peripheral blood sample, and the peripheral blood mononuclear cells from that sample were used for TCR beta sequencing. The Qiagen DNeasy Blood Extraction Kit was used to extract genomic DNA from the blood cell samples. Libraries came from the immunoSEQ multiplex PCR assay. The multiplex PCR relied on a mix of 60 forward primers for TCR Vbeta segments and 13 reverse primers for TCR Jbeta segments. A multiplex PCR assay on genomic DNA amplified the CDR3 region of rearranged TCR beta genes. The amplified TCR beta libraries were sequenced on the Illumina HiSeq System as 87-base-pair reads. The paper's processing steps were these. A later analysis counted about 82 million unique TCR beta chains across the 650 to 700 repertoires, and around 9.9 million of these chains were shared by at least two donors. A nearest-neighbor algorithm error-corrected the raw reads and collapsed the reads into unique sequences, merging closely related sequences to remove PCR and sequencing errors. Alignment of CDR3 sequences to IMGT reference sequences was used to assign V, D and J gene segments. For a sequence to be retained, a match of at least six nucleotides to both a V gene segment and a J gene segment was required. Rearrangements were called productive when the CDR3 lacked stop codons and stayed in frame with V and J; all others were non-productive. Following IMGT convention, CDR3 was defined as the stretch from the second conserved V-encoded cysteine up to the conserved J-encoded phenylalanine. In an earlier analysis of roughly 580 of the donors, sequences lacking an unambiguous match to a single V gene segment were excluded. In an earlier analysis of roughly 600 of the donors, a V segment was called functional when productive rearrangements were above 56.7%, and segregating when the standard deviation between donors exceeded 5%. To diagnose cytomegalovirus status from the catalog of TCR beta chain sequences, a statistical classification framework was built. V and J gene assignment, in a later analysis, came from comparing TCR nucleotide sequences with IMGT/GENE-DB human TR gene sequences. The TCRdist pipeline was used in a later analysis to assign CDR3 sequences and most-parsimonious VDJ recombination scenarios. A later analysis defined each TCR beta chain by its CDR3 amino acid sequence plus V-gene family, and excluded reads lacking a unique V-gene family. In a later analysis, approximately 590 highly shared, low-generation-probability nucleotide sequences were removed to address suspected cross-contamination and a sequencing artifact. A later analysis calculated a clonal expansion index for each public chain from normalized within-repertoire ranks of inferred template counts. A later analysis computed generation probabilities with a VDJ recombination model fitted to out-of-frame rearrangements, and checked the results against IGoR. In a later analysis, TCR-TCR, TCR-HLA and TCR-CMV co-occurrence was scored with hypergeometric tests, and a repertoire-size bias correction was applied to TCR pairs. False discovery rates were estimated in a later analysis by permuting HLA or CMV assignments 20 times. In a later analysis, co-occurring TCRs were grouped with DBSCAN, and TCRdist sequence similarity was added when clustering was performed within HLA-allele-positive subsets. Repertoires with fewer than 30,000 or more than 120,000 public chains were left out of co-occurrence clustering, as were five repertoires with anomalous nucleotide sharing. Here the immuneACCESS table is served through TCRdb, limited to in-frame sequences with V and J called. Missing clones are a known gap in these copies; in checked studies unresolved V genes cover under half, and the rest lacks a known reason. That table furnishes V, J and clone size, whereas the DNA furnished D and trimming. Present in this sample are 150,000 or so clones, about 80% of which were seen just once. The top ten clonotypes cover 1.3% of the sample.

This TCR derives from a man aged 25 to 40 in good health and CMV-seronegative. The V gene is TRBV28 and the J gene is TRBJ1-1, and the D gene may be TRBD1, 5 bases matching. Sequencing used PBMCs. The CDR3 region: CASTPGLNTEAFF. The base sequence is TGTGCCAGCACGCCGGGACTAAACACTGAAGCTTTCTTT.